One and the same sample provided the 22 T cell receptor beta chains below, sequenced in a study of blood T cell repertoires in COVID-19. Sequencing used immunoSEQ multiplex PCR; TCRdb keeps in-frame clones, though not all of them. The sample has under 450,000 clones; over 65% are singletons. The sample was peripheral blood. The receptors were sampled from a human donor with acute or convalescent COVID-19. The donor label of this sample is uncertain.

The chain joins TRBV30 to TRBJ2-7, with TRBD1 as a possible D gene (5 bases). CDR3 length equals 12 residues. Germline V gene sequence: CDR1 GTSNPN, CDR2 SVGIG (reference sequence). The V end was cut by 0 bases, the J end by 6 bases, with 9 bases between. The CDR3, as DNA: TGTGCCTGGAGTGTAGGGGCCTCCGAGCAGTACTTC. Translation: CAWSVGASEQYF.

CDR3 residues: CASSSTSTRRGGETQYF. DNA for the CDR3: TGTGCCAGCAGCTCAACTTCGACCCGAAGGGGTGGCGAGACCCAGTACTTC. The chain is built from TRBV5-6 and TRBJ2-5, with TRBD1 as a possible D gene (5 bases). V was clipped by 3 bases and J by 5 bases, with 23 bases between them. The V gene's germline CDR1 is SGHDT and CDR2 YYEEEE. This CDR3 is built from 17 residues.

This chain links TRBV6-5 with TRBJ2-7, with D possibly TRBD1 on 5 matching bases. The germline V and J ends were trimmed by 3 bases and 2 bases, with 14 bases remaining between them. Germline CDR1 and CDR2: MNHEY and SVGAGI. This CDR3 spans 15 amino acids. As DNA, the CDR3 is TGTGCCAGCAGTTATCTGGGGCTGGACACCTACGAGCAGTACTTC. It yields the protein CASSYLGLDTYEQYF.

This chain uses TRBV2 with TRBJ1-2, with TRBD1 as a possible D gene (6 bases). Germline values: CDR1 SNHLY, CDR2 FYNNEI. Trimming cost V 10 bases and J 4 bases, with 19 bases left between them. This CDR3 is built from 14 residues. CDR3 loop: CANPDQGGLYGYTF. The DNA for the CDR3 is TGTGCCAACCCCGACCAAGGGGGTCTCTATGGCTACACCTTC.

The DNA for the CDR3 is TGTGCCAGCTCATCCGGGACAGGGACTTACAATGAGCAGTTCTTC. Translation: CASSSGTGTYNEQFF. This chain joins TRBV18 and TRBJ2-1; 9 nucleotides agree with TRBD1. Germline V gene lookup returns CDR1 KGHSH and CDR2 LQKENI. The CDR3 is made up of 15 amino acids. The V gene end was trimmed by 5 bases and the J gene end by 4 bases; junction bases not matched to a gene: 6.

This chain's CDR3 is CASSPDLGSSPLHF. The CDR3 region has the DNA TGTGCCAGCAGCCCCGACTTAGGGAGTTCACCCCTCCACTTT. V is TRBV7-6 and J is TRBJ1-6; D is ambiguous. The germline gives CDR1 SGHVS, CDR2 FNYEAQ. The V and J ends lost 5 bases and 9 bases respectively, with 14 bases between them. The CDR3 extends over 14 amino acids.

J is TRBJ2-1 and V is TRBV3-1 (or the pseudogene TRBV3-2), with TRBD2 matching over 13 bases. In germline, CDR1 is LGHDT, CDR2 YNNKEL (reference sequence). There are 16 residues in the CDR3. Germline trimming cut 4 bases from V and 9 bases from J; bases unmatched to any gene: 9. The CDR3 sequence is CASSPGLAGVYGEQFF. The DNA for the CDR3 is TGTGCCAGCAGCCCCGGACTAGCGGGAGTATATGGTGAGCAGTTCTTC.

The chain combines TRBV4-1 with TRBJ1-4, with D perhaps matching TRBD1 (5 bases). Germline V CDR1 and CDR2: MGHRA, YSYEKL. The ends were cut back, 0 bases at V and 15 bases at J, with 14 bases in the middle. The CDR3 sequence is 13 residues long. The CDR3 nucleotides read TGCGCCAGCAGCCAAGATCGGTGGGGGGGGGTGTTTTTT. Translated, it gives CASSQDRWGGVFF.

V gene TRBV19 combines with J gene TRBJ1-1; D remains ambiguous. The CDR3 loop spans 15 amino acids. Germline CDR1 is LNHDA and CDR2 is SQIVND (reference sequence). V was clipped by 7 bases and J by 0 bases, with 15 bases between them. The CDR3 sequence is CASKTSGLVNTEAFF. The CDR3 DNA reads TGTGCCAGTAAAACGAGCGGGTTAGTGAACACTGAAGCTTTCTTT. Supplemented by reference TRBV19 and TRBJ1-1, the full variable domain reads DGGITQSPKYLFRKEGQNVTLSCEQNLNHDAMYWYRQDPGQGLRLIYYSQIVNDFQKGDIAEGYSVSREKKESFPLTVTSAQKNPTAFYLCASKTSGLVNTEAFFGQGTRLTVV.

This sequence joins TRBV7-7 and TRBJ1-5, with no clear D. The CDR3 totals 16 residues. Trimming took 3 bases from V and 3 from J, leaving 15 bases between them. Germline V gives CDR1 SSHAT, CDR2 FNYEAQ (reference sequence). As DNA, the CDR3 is TGTGCCAGCAGCTTCCGGGAGAGAAGAGACAATCAGCCCCAGCATTTT. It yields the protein CASSFRERRDNQPQHF.

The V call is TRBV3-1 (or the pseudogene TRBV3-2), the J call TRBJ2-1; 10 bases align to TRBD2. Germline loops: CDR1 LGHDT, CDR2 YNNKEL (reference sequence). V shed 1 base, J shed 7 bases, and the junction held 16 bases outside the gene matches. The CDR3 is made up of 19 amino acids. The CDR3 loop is CASSQVRASGRRMRNEQFF. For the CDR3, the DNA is TGTGCCAGCAGCCAAGTTCGGGCTAGCGGGAGACGTATGAGGAATGAGCAGTTCTTC.

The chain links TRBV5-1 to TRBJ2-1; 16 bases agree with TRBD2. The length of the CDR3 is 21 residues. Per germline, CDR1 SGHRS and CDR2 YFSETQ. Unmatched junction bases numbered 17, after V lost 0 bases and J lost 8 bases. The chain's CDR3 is CASSLEIPGLAGGPGMDEQFF. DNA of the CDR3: TGCGCCAGCAGCTTGGAGATCCCGGGACTAGCGGGAGGGCCGGGGATGGATGAGCAGTTCTTC.

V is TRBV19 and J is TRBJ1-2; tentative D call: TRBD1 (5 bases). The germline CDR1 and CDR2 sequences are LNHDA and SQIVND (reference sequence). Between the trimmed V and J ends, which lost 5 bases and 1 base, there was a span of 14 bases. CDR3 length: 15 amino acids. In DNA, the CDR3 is TGTGCCAGTAGTGCAGGGTTAGGGCATAACTATGGCTACACCTTC. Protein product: CASSAGLGHNYGYTF. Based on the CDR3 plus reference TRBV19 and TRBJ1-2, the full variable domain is DGGITQSPKYLFRKEGQNVTLSCEQNLNHDAMYWYRQDPGQGLRLIYYSQIVNDFQKGDIAEGYSVSREKKESFPLTVTSAQKNPTAFYLCASSAGLGHNYGYTFGSGTRLTVV.

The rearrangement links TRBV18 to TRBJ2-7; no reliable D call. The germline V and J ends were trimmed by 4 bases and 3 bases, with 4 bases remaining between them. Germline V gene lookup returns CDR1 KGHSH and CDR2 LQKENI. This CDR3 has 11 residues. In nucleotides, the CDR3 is TGTGCCAGCTCACGCGACTACGAGCAGTACTTC. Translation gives CASSRDYEQYF.

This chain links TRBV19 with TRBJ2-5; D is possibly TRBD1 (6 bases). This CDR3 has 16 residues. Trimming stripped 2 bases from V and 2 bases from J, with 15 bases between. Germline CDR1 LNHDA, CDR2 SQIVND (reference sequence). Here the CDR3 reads CASSISTGWKQETQYF. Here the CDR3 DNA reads TGTGCCAGTAGTATATCAACAGGGTGGAAGCAAGAGACCCAGTACTTC.

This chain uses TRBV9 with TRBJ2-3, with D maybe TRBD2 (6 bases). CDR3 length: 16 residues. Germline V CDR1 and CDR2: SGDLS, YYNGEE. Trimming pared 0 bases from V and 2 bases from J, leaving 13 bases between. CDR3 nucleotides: TGTGCCAGCAGCGTAGATGGGGGGATAAACACAGATACGCAGTATTTT. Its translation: CASSVDGGINTDTQYF. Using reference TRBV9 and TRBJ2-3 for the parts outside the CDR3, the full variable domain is DSGVTQTPKHLITATGQRVTLRCSPRSGDLSVYWYQQSLDQGLQFLIQYYNGEERAKGNILERFSAQQFPDLHSELNLSSLELGDSALYFCASSVDGGINTDTQYFGPGTRLTVL.

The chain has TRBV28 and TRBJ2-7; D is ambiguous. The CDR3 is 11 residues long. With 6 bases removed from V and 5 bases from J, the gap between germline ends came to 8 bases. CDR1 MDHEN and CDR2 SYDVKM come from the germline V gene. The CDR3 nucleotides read TGTGCCAGCAGCTGGGCCCACGAGCAGTACTTC. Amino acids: CASSWAHEQYF.

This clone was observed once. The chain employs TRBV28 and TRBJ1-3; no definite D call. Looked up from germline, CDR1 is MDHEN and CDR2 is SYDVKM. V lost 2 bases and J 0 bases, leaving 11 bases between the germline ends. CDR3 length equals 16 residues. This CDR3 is CASSLVSPGSGNTIYF. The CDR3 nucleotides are TGTGCCAGCAGTTTAGTGTCTCCGGGCTCTGGAAACACCATATATTTT.

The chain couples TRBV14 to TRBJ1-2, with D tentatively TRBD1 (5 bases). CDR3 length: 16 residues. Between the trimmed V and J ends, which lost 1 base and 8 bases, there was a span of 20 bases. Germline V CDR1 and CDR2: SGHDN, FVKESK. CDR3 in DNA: TGTGCCAGCAGCCAAGTGTCTGGGGCCCGGATAATCGGCTACACCTTC. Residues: CASSQVSGARIIGYTF.

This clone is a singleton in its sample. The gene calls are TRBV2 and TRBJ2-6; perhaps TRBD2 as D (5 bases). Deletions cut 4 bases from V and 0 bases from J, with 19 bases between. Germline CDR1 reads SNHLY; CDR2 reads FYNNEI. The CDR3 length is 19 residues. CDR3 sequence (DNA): TGTGCCAGCAGTGTAAGGAGGCAAACATCCCTCTCTGGGGCCAACGTCCTGACTTTC. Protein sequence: CASSVRRQTSLSGANVLTF.

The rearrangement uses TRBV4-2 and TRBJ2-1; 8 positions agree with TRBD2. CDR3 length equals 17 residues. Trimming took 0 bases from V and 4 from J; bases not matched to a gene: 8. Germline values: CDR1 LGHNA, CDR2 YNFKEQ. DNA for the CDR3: TGTGCCAGCAGCCAAGACGGTCGCGGGGGGCGTTACAATGAGCAGTTCTTC. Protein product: CASSQDGRGGRYNEQFF.

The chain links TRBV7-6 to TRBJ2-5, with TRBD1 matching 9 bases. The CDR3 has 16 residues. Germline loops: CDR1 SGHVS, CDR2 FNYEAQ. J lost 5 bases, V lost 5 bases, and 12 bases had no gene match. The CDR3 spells CASSLLGTGTTETQYF. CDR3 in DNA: TGTGCCAGCAGCCTATTAGGGACAGGGACGACGGAGACCCAGTACTTC. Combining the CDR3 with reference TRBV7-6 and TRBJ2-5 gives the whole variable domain GAGVSQSPRYKVTKRGQDVALRCDPISGHVSLYWYRQALGQGPEFLTYFNYEAQQDKSGLPNDRFSAERPEGSISTLTIQRTEQRDSAMYRCASSLLGTGTTETQYFGPGTRLLVL.